Following are 14 T cell receptor beta chains from one sample sequenced in a study of T cells in Graves' hyperthyroidism and ophthalmopathy. Amplified regions were TCR beta CDR3 sequences from RNA transcripts. Using the HTBI primer set, a first-round RT-PCR was run on the TCR CDR3. TCRdb passed the multiplex PCR reads through MiXCR, listing each CDR3 protein once. Of approximately 560,000 distinct CDR3 sequences listed, roughly 14% are singletons. The sequenced sample consisted of blood. The receptors originated from a woman in her 30s with Graves' hyperthyroidism.

This clonotype occurred many times. The rearrangement joins TRBV7-2 to TRBJ2-5; TRBD2 matches at 11 bases. Per germline, CDR1 SGHTA and CDR2 FQGNSA. CDR3 size: 14 residues. Trimming at V came to 1 base and at J to 10 bases, leaving 5 bases not matched to a gene. CDR3 protein: CASSLGLAGGNQYF. The CDR3 coding sequence is TGTGCCAGCAGCTTAGGGCTAGCGGGAGGAAACCAGTACTTC. Drawing the rest from reference TRBV7-2 and TRBJ2-5, the complete variable domain is GAGVSQSPSNKVTEKGKDVELRCDPISGHTALYWYRQSLGQGLEFLIYFQGNSAPDKSGLPSDRFSAERTGGSVSTLTIQRTQQEDSAVYLCASSLGLAGGNQYFGPGTRLLVL.

The chain combines TRBV6-6 with TRBJ2-2; a possible D gene is TRBD1 (5 bases). The germline CDR1 and CDR2 sequences are MNHNY and SVGAGI (reference sequence). CDR3 length: 15 residues. V lost 1 base to trimming and J lost 2 bases, with 8 bases between them. The CDR3 protein is CASSYWQGNTGELFF. The CDR3 DNA sequence: TGTGCCAGCAGTTACTGGCAGGGCAACACCGGGGAGCTGTTTTTT.

There are many counts of this clonotype. The CDR3 DNA sequence: TGTGCCAGCAGTGAGGGGGGCCCCTATAATTCACCCCTCCACTTT. Its translation is CASSEGGPYNSPLHF. The chain recombines TRBV6-1 with TRBJ1-6, with a tentative D call TRBD1 (6 bases). V was shortened by 3 bases and J by 2 bases, with 8 bases between the two germline ends. Germline CDR1 is MNHNS and CDR2 is SASEGT. The CDR3 runs to 15 residues.

In this sample, this clonotype turned up a few times. J is TRBJ2-2 and V is TRBV27; the D gene is possibly TRBD2 (5 bases). Germline assignment: CDR1 MNHEY and CDR2 SMNVEV (reference sequence). The CDR3 length is 15 residues. V lost 3 bases and J lost 5, with 13 bases in between. CDR3 region: CASSFRGLGTGELFF. For the CDR3, the DNA is TGTGCCAGCAGTTTCCGAGGGCTGGGGACCGGGGAGCTGTTTTTT.

J is TRBJ1-1 and V is TRBV20-1; unclear D gene. CDR1 and CDR2 from the germline V gene are DFQATT and SNEGSKA (reference sequence). V lost 3 bases, J lost 1 base, and 9 bases lay in between. The CDR3 is made up of 13 amino acids. The CDR3 nucleotides read TGCAGTGCTAGTGTGGTTCCGAACACTGAAGCTTTCTTT. Residues: CSASVVPNTEAFF.

The V and J genes are TRBV4-2 and TRBJ2-7; 13 bases agree with TRBD2. With V trimmed by 1 base and J by 5 bases, 5 bases remained unmatched. The CDR3 contains 16 residues. Germline-derived CDR1 and CDR2 are LGHNA and YNFKEQ. The CDR3 here is CASSQVGLAGDHEQYF. The DNA of the CDR3 is TGTGCCAGCAGCCAAGTAGGACTAGCGGGAGACCACGAGCAGTACTTC.

This clonotype was seen many times. The chain joins TRBV11-2 to TRBJ2-4, with D tentatively TRBD1 (5 bases). The CDR3 consists of 13 residues. V lost 3 bases, J lost 7 bases, and 10 bases lay in between. Germline CDR1 reads SGHAT; CDR2 reads FQNNGV. The CDR3 bases are TGTGCCAGCAGCTTGCACAGGAATAACATTCAGTACTTC. Its protein product is CASSLHRNNIQYF.

This clonotype was detected many times. The chain recombines TRBV24-1 with TRBJ1-5; 7 positions match TRBD1. The CDR3 length is 13 residues. With V trimmed by 11 bases and J by 8 bases, 11 bases remained unmatched. Germline CDR1 reads KGHDR; CDR2 reads SFDVKD. The CDR3 DNA sequence: TGTGCCAGCTCACGATCCGGGACAGAGCCCCAGCATTTT. The encoded protein is CASSRSGTEPQHF.

The V and J genes are TRBV19 and TRBJ1-5, with 8 nucleotides matching TRBD1. Per germline, CDR1 LNHDA and CDR2 SQIVND (reference sequence). The CDR3 sequence is 17 residues long. With V trimmed by 6 bases and J by 0 bases, 10 bases remained unmatched. The CDR3 region is CASRQGASPYSNQPQHF. For the CDR3, the DNA is TGTGCCAGTAGGCAGGGGGCCAGCCCTTATAGCAATCAGCCCCAGCATTTT.

The chain has TRBV20-1 and TRBJ2-3; TRBD1 agrees at 10 bases. With V trimmed by 4 bases and J by 0 bases, 7 bases remained unmatched. Germline lookup yields CDR1 DFQATT and CDR2 SNEGSKA (reference sequence). The CDR3 extends over 16 amino acids. The CDR3 DNA is TGCAGTGCTACGGGGGCGGGACAGGGGAGCACAGATACGCAGTATTTT. Translated: CSATGAGQGSTDTQYF.

This clonotype was seen at least ten times. The chain joins TRBV28 to TRBJ1-1; 10 nucleotides match TRBD1. Germline loops: CDR1 MDHEN, CDR2 SYDVKM. The CDR3 sequence is 13 residues long. The V and J ends lost 6 bases and 7 bases, in that order; junction bases with no gene match: 5. This CDR3 reads CASSDRGQVEAFF. The CDR3 region has the DNA TGTGCCAGCAGCGACAGGGGGCAGGTTGAAGCTTTCTTT. Supplemented by reference TRBV28 and TRBJ1-1, the full variable domain reads DVKVTQSSRYLVKRTGEKVFLECVQDMDHENMFWYRQDPGLGLRLIYFSYDVKMKEKGDIPEGYSVSREKKERFSLILESASTNQTSMYLCASSDRGQVEAFFGQGTRLTVV.

J is TRBJ1-1 and V is TRBV5-5, with a possible D match to TRBD1 (5 bases). Trimming shortened V by 4 bases and J by 4 bases, and 14 bases separated the two germline ends. Per germline, CDR1 SGHKS and CDR2 YYEKEE (reference sequence). This CDR3 has 14 residues. The CDR3 loop reads CASSPREGPTEAFF. Here the CDR3 DNA reads TGTGCCAGCAGCCCCCGGGAGGGGCCCACTGAAGCTTTCTTT.

The sample holds many counts of this clonotype. The chain uses TRBV2 and TRBJ2-7; D is uncertain. The V end lost 11 bases, the J end lost 7 bases, and 15 bases lay between the germline ends. Germline loops: CDR1 SNHLY, CDR2 FYNNEI. CDR3 length equals 11 residues. The CDR3 nucleotides read TGTGCCGGCTCCCAACAGATAGAGCAGTACTTC. Amino acids: CAGSQQIEQYF.

This clonotype was recorded at least ten times. The chain joins TRBV5-1 to TRBJ2-3, with 10 bases lining up with TRBD2. This CDR3 comprises 16 residues. V lost 1 base, J lost 1 base, and 3 bases stayed unmatched. From germline, CDR1 is SGHRS and CDR2 YFSETQ. The DNA for the CDR3 is TGCGCCAGCAGCTTGCTCACTAGCGGGGGCACAGATACGCAGTATTTT. Its protein product is CASSLLTSGGTDTQYF.